This TCR beta chain is from a study of CXCR3-negative and CXCR3-positive naive CD8 T cells. The CDR3 runs to 19 residues. Looked up from germline, CDR1 is LGHNA and CDR2 is YSLEER. Cells that were CD45RO-CCR7+CD27+CD95- constituted naive CD8+ T cells. The study, taken as a whole, reports: Fresh PBMCs went into most assays, and CXCR3 expression partly declined after cryopreservation. CXCR3-negative naive cells had less hydrophobic TRB CDR3s than did CXCR3-positive naive cells. Diversity proved comparably high across both naive subsets and much lower in memory CD8+ cells.

On this clonotype itself: The antigen is not known.

Researchers prepared the TRB cDNA libraries using 5' RACE with UMI labels. TCRdb reanalyzed the 5' RACE reads and collapses them to one entry per CDR3 protein, without DNA. The sample spans about 56,000 distinct CDR3 sequences; the ten largest clones claim 0.8%. The gene calls are TRBV4-3 and TRBJ2-2; TCRdb designates TRBD2, a call that cannot be tested without DNA. The sequence was obtained from a human donor in good health. Some clones in this sample may be carry-over from other donors' samples. The sequenced material came from naive CXCR3+ CD8+ T cells from blood. Specified subset: CD45RO-CCR7+CD27+CD95- naive CD8+ T cells expressing CXCR3 (TNR3+). CDR3 loop: CASSLHGDGGLTNTGELFF.